A selection of T cell receptor beta chains follows, all from one sample in a study of cytomegalovirus exposure and HLA in healthy donors. Repertoires were generated with immunoSEQ multiplex PCR, while TCRdb's copy carries only in-frame clones and drops some. This table has about 160,000 clones, around 86% appearing once. Sequenced sample: PBMCs. These receptors were taken from a man aged 45 to 65 in good health and CMV-seropositive. The CDR3 runs from the conserved cysteine through the conserved F or W. A D gene is named only where the DNA matches it firmly. The listing skips clone size in some rows; elsewhere it reads once, few, many or a size class.

J | size | D | V | CDR3 | DNA
TRBJ2-7 | . | . | TRBV21-1 | CASSHKQGASRSYEQYF | TGTGCCAGCAGCCACAAACAGGGGGCGAGTAGGTCCTACGAGCAGTACTTC
TRBJ1-2 | . | . | TRBV30 | CAWSGTSNNYGYTF | TGTGCCTGGAGTGGGACATCTAACAACTATGGCTACACCTTC
TRBJ2-7 | . | TRBD2 | TRBV7-9 | CSSRPGLAGEDYEQYF | TGTTCCAGCAGGCCTGGACTAGCGGGAGAGGACTACGAGCAGTACTTC
TRBJ2-5 | . | TRBD2 | TRBV7-8 | CASSGRAGEETQYF | TGTGCCAGCAGCGGGAGGGCCGGGGAAGAGACCCAGTACTTC
TRBJ2-1 | . | . | TRBV4-2 | CASSQVRGGGNEQFF | TGTGCCAGCAGCCAAGTACGGGGTGGAGGCAATGAGCAGTTCTTC
TRBJ1-4 | . | . | TRBV29-1 | CSVGRVDNEKLFF | TGCAGCGTCGGGCGGGTGGATAATGAAAAACTGTTTTTT
TRBJ2-7 | . | TRBD1 | TRBV7-9 | CASSWTGGKDEQYF | TGTGCCAGCAGCTGGACAGGGGGTAAAGACGAGCAGTACTTC
TRBJ2-1 | . | TRBD2 | TRBV2 | CASRETSGPYNEQFF | TGTGCCAGCAGAGAGACTAGCGGTCCCTACAATGAGCAGTTCTTC
TRBJ2-1 | . | TRBD1 | TRBV5-1 | CASSLTGVWSHEQFF | TGCGCCAGCAGCTTGACAGGGGTGTGGAGTCATGAGCAGTTCTTC
TRBJ2-5 | . | TRBD1 | TRBV28 | CASSFNRGPGQETQYF | TGTGCCAGCAGTTTTAACAGGGGCCCTGGGCAAGAGACCCAGTACTTC
TRBJ2-3 | once | TRBD1 | TRBV7-9 | CSSSSRQGSPTDTQYF | TGTTCCAGCAGCTCCCGACAGGGGTCCCCCACAGATACGCAGTATTTT
TRBJ1-6 | . | . | TRBV2 | CASTPPGGGSYNSPLHF | TGTGCCAGCACCCCCCCCGGGGGGGGCTCCTATAATTCACCCCTCCACTTT
TRBJ2-7 | . | . | TRBV11-3 | CASSSPLPDRSSYEQYF | TGTGCCAGCAGCTCCCCGCTCCCTGACAGATCCTCCTACGAGCAGTACTTC
TRBJ2-3 | . | TRBD2 | TRBV9 | CASSVGLREVEDTQYF | TGTGCCAGCAGCGTAGGTTTGCGGGAGGTTGAAGATACGCAGTATTTT
TRBJ1-2 | . | TRBD1 | TRBV5-8 | CASIQAGGLYGYTF | TGTGCCAGCATCCAGGCAGGGGGGCTCTATGGCTACACCTTC
TRBJ1-1 | . | . | TRBV4-1 | CASSHNRASNTEAFF | TGCGCCAGCAGCCATAACAGGGCGAGCAACACTGAAGCTTTCTTT
TRBJ2-2 | . | . | TRBV6-5 | CASSYLQAGELFF | TGTGCCAGCAGTTACCTACAGGCCGGGGAGCTGTTTTTT
TRBJ1-1 | . | TRBD1 | TRBV18 | CASSPGQVGNTEAFF | TGTGCCAGCTCACCGGGACAGGTGGGGAACACTGAAGCTTTCTTT
TRBJ1-1 | . | TRBD1 | TRBV4-1 | CASSHHRGFGAEAFF | TGCGCCAGCAGCCACCACAGGGGGTTCGGAGCTGAAGCTTTCTTT
TRBJ2-2 | few | TRBD1 | TRBV9 | CASSPGGSNTGELFF | TGTGCCAGCAGCCCAGGGGGCTCGAACACCGGGGAGCTGTTTTTT
TRBJ2-4 | once | TRBD1 | TRBV6-1 | CASRRNGRGQYIQYF | TGTGCCAGCAGGAGGAATGGCAGGGGGCAATACATTCAGTACTTC
TRBJ1-6 | . | . | TRBV30 | CAWSVQDKSPLHF | TGTGCCTGGAGTGTACAGGATAAGTCACCCCTCCACTTT